A selection of T cell receptor beta chains follows, all from one sample in a study of post-analysis software for immune sequencing data. MiXCR, applied by TCRdb to the PCR reads, yields one record per CDR3 protein. The profile shows hundreds of thousands of distinct CDR3 sequences, approximately 59% of them singletons. Sequenced sample: blood. These TCRs come from a girl aged 2 to 10 with multiple sclerosis. Both conserved end residues are part of each CDR3. Fields, in order: CDR3 protein, CDR3 DNA, D gene, V gene, clone size, J gene, CDR3 length. D genes are given only for firm matches. Clone size is shown for a subset of rows, as once, few, many or a class of expanded clone.

CSVEIAGWNEQFF | TGCAGCGTTGAGATCGCGGGGTGGAATGAGCAGTTCTTC | . | TRBV29-1 | few | TRBJ2-1 | 13
CSVSWDTKNIQYF | TGCAGCGTTTCATGGGACACCAAAAACATTCAGTACTTC | . | TRBV29-1 | few | TRBJ2-4 | 13
CASSHLPGQLPYEQYF | TGCGCCAGCAGCCATTTACCGGGACAACTCCCCTACGAGCAGTACTTC | . | TRBV4-3 | . | TRBJ2-7 | 16
CASSPDIYKEAFF | TGTGCCAGCTCACCCGACATCTATAAGGAGGCTTTCTTT | . | TRBV18 | . | TRBJ1-1 | 13
CASSSAGEIGYTF | TGCGCCAGCAGCTCGGCAGGGGAGATCGGCTACACCTTC | . | TRBV5-1 | few | TRBJ1-2 | 13
CASRAPSSYNEQFF | TGTGCCAGCAGGGCTCCATCCTCCTACAATGAGCAGTTCTTC | . | TRBV6-5 | . | TRBJ2-1 | 14
CASSEVVLAKNIQYF | TGTGCCAGCAGTGAAGTGGTGTTAGCCAAAAACATTCAGTACTTC | . | TRBV2 | . | TRBJ2-4 | 15
CASSLEGVGLSYTF | TGTGCCAGCAGCTTAGAAGGGGTCGGACTGAGCTACACCTTC | . | TRBV7-9 | . | TRBJ1-2 | 14
CASSQGGPQHF | TGTGCCAGCAGCCAGGGAGGGCCCCAGCATTTT | . | TRBV11-2 | . | TRBJ1-5 | 11
CSVAAPGLFMNTEAFF | TGCAGCGTTGCAGCCCCGGGACTGTTCATGAACACTGAAGCTTTCTTT | . | TRBV29-1 | . | TRBJ1-1 | 16
CSVEDAGTQYF | TGCAGCGTTGAAGATGCGGGTACGCAGTATTTT | . | TRBV29-1 | . | TRBJ2-3 | 11
CASSLENWGEQYF | TGTGCCAGCAGCTTAGAGAATTGGGGGGAGCAGTACTTC | . | TRBV7-2 | . | TRBJ2-5 | 13
CSAWRGEDYGYTF | TGCAGTGCGTGGAGGGGGGAGGACTATGGCTACACCTTC | . | TRBV20-1 | . | TRBJ1-2 | 13
CSARVSTDTQYF | TGCAGTGCTAGGGTTAGCACAGATACGCAGTATTTT | . | TRBV20-1 | few | TRBJ2-3 | 12
CASSQEGFGENTEAVF | TGTGCCAGCAGCCAAGAAGGCTTCGGAGAGAACACTGAAGCTGTCTTT | . | TRBV14 | . | TRBJ1-1 | 16
CASSSPGLGTIRANVLTF | TGTGCCAGCAGCTCCCCGGGACTAGGAACCATAAGGGCCAACGTCCTGACTTTC | TRBD2 | TRBV5-4 | . | TRBJ2-6 | 18
CSVGFRARSNNEQFF | TGCAGCGTTGGTTTTAGAGCTAGGTCTAACAATGAGCAGTTCTTC | . | TRBV29-1 | few | TRBJ2-1 | 15
CASSKDRTRWRETNIQYF | TGTGCCAGCAGCAAAGACCGCACCCGGTGGCGGGAGACAAACATTCAGTACTTC | . | TRBV21-1 | . | TRBJ2-4 | 18
CASSSRGTLAKNIQYF | TGTGCCAGCAGCTCACGGGGGACACTAGCCAAAAACATTCAGTACTTC | . | TRBV12-3/TRBV12-4 | once | TRBJ2-4 | 16
CASSLAGTPTELQHF | TGCGCCAGCAGCTTGGCCGGGACCCCCACGGAGCTCCAGCATTTT | . | TRBV5-1 | . | TRBJ1-5 | 15
CSVDRGYNEQFF | TGCAGCGTTGATAGGGGTTACAATGAGCAGTTCTTC | . | TRBV29-1 | . | TRBJ2-1 | 12
CASSLVLASTSTDTQYF | TGTGCCAGCAGCTTAGTACTAGCGAGTACTAGCACAGATACGCAGTATTTT | TRBD2 | TRBV7-2 | . | TRBJ2-3 | 17
CASSLHVRREQFF | TGTGCCAGCAGCTTACACGTTCGGCGGGAGCAGTTCTTC | . | TRBV7-2 | . | TRBJ2-1 | 13
CAISVEGGSDNQPQHF | TGTGCCATCAGTGTAGAGGGTGGGTCGGACAATCAGCCCCAGCATTTT | . | TRBV10-3 | once | TRBJ1-5 | 16
CASKRGNGANVLTF | TGTGCCAGCAAAAGGGGGAATGGGGCCAACGTCCTGACTTTC | . | TRBV7-9 | few | TRBJ2-6 | 14
CASSQDIGGFYGYTF | TGTGCCAGCAGCCAAGATATTGGGGGTTTCTATGGCTACACCTTC | . | TRBV14 | . | TRBJ1-2 | 15
CASSYSYSRETQYF | TGTGCCAGCAGTTACAGTTATTCGCGGGAGACCCAGTACTTC | . | TRBV6-2/TRBV6-3 | . | TRBJ2-5 | 14
CASSYSSGALFGDTQYF | TGTGCCAGCAGTTACTCGTCGGGGGCGCTTTTTGGAGATACGCAGTATTTT | . | TRBV6-5 | . | TRBJ2-3 | 17
CASSLTSGVNNEQFF | TGTGCCAGCAGTCTGACTAGCGGGGTGAACAATGAGCAGTTCTTC | TRBD2 | TRBV7-2 | few | TRBJ2-1 | 15
CASSALLQGADYGYTF | TGTGCCAGCAGCGCACTACTTCAAGGGGCTGACTATGGCTACACCTTC | . | TRBV9 | . | TRBJ1-2 | 16
CASSPPWGEKNEQFF | TGTGCCAGCAGTCCTCCCTGGGGGGAGAAGAATGAGCAGTTCTTC | . | TRBV6-6 | few | TRBJ2-1 | 15
CAISREAGELFF | TGTGCCATCAGCAGGGAGGCCGGGGAGCTGTTTTTT | . | TRBV10-3 | . | TRBJ2-2 | 12
CASLLRSSYEQYF | TGTGCCAGCTTATTACGGAGCTCCTACGAGCAGTACTTC | . | TRBV6-1 | . | TRBJ2-7 | 13
CASKRDRGYSGANVLTF | TGCGCCAGCAAGAGGGACAGGGGTTACTCTGGGGCCAACGTCCTGACTTTC | TRBD1 | TRBV5-1 | . | TRBJ2-6 | 17
CSANERGISYNEQFF | TGCAGTGCTAATGAGCGGGGTATCTCCTACAATGAGCAGTTCTTC | TRBD2 | TRBV20-1 | few | TRBJ2-1 | 15
CASRVARAYNEQFF | TGTGCCAGCAGGGTAGCTAGGGCCTACAATGAGCAGTTCTTC | . | TRBV12-3/TRBV12-4 | . | TRBJ2-1 | 14
CAWSRQENTEAFF | TGTGCCTGGAGTCGCCAGGAGAACACTGAAGCTTTCTTT | . | TRBV30 | . | TRBJ1-1 | 13
CSGQGLGETQYF | TGCAGTGGACAGGGTCTAGGCGAGACCCAGTACTTC | TRBD1 | TRBV20-1 | . | TRBJ2-5 | 12
CASTGLWGGRRYGYTF | TGTGCCAGCACCGGGTTGTGGGGCGGGAGAAGATATGGCTACACCTTC | . | TRBV27 | once | TRBJ1-2 | 16
CASSSIGINGYTF | TGTGCCAGCAGTTCGATCGGTATCAATGGCTACACCTTC | . | TRBV6-6 | . | TRBJ1-2 | 13
CASCLTSEYNEQFF | TGTGCCAGCTGTTTAACTAGCGAATACAATGAGCAGTTCTTC | TRBD2 | TRBV12-3/TRBV12-4 | once | TRBJ2-1 | 14
CSVEHRGGGYTF | TGCAGCGTTGAACACAGGGGCGGAGGCTACACCTTC | TRBD1 | TRBV29-1 | . | TRBJ1-2 | 12
CASRQYGNQPQHF | TGTGCCAGCAGGCAATACGGCAATCAGCCCCAGCATTTT | . | TRBV6-2/TRBV6-3 | . | TRBJ1-5 | 13
CASHYPGGDGYTF | TGTGCCAGCCACTATCCTGGAGGAGATGGCTACACCTTC | . | TRBV11-2 | . | TRBJ1-2 | 13
CAIREEVTQYF | TGTGCCATCAGGGAGGAGGTTACGCAGTATTTT | . | TRBV10-3 | . | TRBJ2-3 | 11
CASSQAGGAGDTQYF | TGTGCCAGCAGCCAAGCGGGGGGGGCTGGAGATACGCAGTATTTT | TRBD2 | TRBV14 | few | TRBJ2-3 | 15
CASSPDRVEYEQYF | TGTGCCAGCAGCCCGGACAGGGTAGAGTACGAGCAGTACTTC | TRBD1 | TRBV11-2 | . | TRBJ2-7 | 14
CASSGTSGGGQETQYF | TGTGCCAGCAGCGGGACTAGCGGGGGCGGACAAGAGACCCAGTACTTC | TRBD2 | TRBV6-4 | . | TRBJ2-5 | 16
CASSQVGTGETQYF | TGTGCCAGCAGCCAAGTAGGGACGGGGGAGACCCAGTACTTC | . | TRBV4-2 | . | TRBJ2-5 | 14
CASSLAATSSYETQYF | TGTGCCAGCAGCCTGGCGGCGACTAGCTCTTACGAGACCCAGTACTTC | TRBD2 | TRBV4-2 | . | TRBJ2-5 | 16
CASSAGLAGEETQYF | TGTGCCAGCAGTGCGGGACTAGCGGGTGAAGAGACCCAGTACTTC | TRBD2 | TRBV6-5 | . | TRBJ2-5 | 15
CASNPDRPVSGANVLTF | TGTGCCAGCAACCCAGACAGGCCGGTCTCTGGGGCCAACGTCCTGACTTTC | . | TRBV7-3 | . | TRBJ2-6 | 17
CSVDGYRGNEQFF | TGCAGCGTTGATGGCTACCGGGGAAATGAGCAGTTCTTC | . | TRBV29-1 | . | TRBJ2-1 | 13
CSARATPQGSTQYF | TGCAGTGCTAGAGCGACCCCCCAGGGAAGTACGCAGTATTTT | . | TRBV20-1 | few | TRBJ2-3 | 14
CASSSTGSSTDTQYF | TGTGCCAGCAGTTCGACAGGGTCAAGCACAGATACGCAGTATTTT | TRBD1 | TRBV12-3/TRBV12-4 | . | TRBJ2-3 | 15